Below, one T cell receptor (beta chain) is given with its context. These data originate in a study of glioma-infiltrating T cells after dendritic cell vaccination. Libraries were prepared by immunoSEQ multiplex PCR; TCRdb keeps only in-frame clonotypes and omits some of them. The table lists 25,000 to 35,000 clones, 90% of them singletons. There are 16 residues in the CDR3. The V segment lost 4 bases and the J segment 4 bases; nucleotides outside the gene matches: 8. Germline-derived CDR1 and CDR2 are SGHAT and FQNNGV. The J gene is TRBJ2-7, the V gene TRBV11-2; TRBD2 aligns across 12 bases. This TCR was recovered from a human donor with glioblastoma. Sequenced material: blood, taken before dendritic cell vaccination. The CDR3: CASSSRTSGVGYEQYF. In nucleotides, the CDR3 is TGTGCCAGCAGCTCTCGGACTAGCGGGGTGGGGTACGAGCAGTACTTC.